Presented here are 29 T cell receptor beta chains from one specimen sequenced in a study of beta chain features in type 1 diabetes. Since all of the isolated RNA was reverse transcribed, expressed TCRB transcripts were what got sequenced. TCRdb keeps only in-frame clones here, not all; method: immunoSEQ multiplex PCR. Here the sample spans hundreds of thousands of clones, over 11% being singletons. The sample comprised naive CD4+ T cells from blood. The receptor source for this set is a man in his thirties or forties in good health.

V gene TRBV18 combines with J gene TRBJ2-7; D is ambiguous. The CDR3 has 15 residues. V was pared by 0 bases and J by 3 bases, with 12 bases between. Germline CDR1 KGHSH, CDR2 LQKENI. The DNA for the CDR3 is TGTGCCAGCTCACCACCGAGTGGGTCCCTCTACGAGCAGTACTTC. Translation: CASSPPSGSLYEQYF.

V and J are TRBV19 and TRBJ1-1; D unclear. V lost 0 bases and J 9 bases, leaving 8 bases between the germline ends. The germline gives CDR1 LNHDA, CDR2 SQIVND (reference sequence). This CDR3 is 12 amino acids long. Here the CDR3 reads CASSIESGQAFF. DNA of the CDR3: TGTGCCAGTAGTATAGAATCCGGCCAAGCTTTCTTT.

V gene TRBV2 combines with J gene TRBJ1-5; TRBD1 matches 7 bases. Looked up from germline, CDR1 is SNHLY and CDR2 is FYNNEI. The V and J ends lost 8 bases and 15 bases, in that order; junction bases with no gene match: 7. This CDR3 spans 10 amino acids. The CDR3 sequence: CASEGDRLHF. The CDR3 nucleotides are TGTGCCAGCGAGGGGGACAGATTGCATTTT.

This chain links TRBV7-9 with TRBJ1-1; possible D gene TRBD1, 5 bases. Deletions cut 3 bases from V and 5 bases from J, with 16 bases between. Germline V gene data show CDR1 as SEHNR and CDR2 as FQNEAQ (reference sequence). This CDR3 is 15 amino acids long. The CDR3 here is CASSLYQGRETEAFF. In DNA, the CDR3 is TGTGCCAGCAGCTTGTACCAGGGCCGGGAGACTGAAGCTTTCTTT.

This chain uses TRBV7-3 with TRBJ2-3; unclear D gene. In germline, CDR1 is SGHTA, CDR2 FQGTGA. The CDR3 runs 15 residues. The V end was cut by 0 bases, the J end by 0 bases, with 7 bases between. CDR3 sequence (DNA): TGTGCCAGCAGCTTAACGCGGCAAAGCACAGATACGCAGTATTTT. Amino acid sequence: CASSLTRQSTDTQYF.

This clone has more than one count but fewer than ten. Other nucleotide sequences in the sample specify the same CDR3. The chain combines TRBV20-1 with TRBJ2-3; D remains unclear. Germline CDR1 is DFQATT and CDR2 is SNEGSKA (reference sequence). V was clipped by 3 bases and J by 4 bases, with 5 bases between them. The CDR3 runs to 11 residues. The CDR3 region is CSARPADTQYF. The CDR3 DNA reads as TGCAGTGCTAGGCCAGCAGATACGCAGTATTTT.

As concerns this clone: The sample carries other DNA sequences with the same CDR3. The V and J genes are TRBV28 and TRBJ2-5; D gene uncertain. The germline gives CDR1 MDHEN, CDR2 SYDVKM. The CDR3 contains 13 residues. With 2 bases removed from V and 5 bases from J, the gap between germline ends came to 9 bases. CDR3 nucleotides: TGTGCCAGCAGTTTAGGTCGGGTCGAGACCCAGTACTTC. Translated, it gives CASSLGRVETQYF.

This chain's CDR3 is CASSSGVVNEQFF. In DNA form, the CDR3 reads TGTGCCAGCAGCTCGGGGGTTGTAAATGAGCAGTTCTTC. The rearrangement joins TRBV7-2 to TRBJ2-1; TRBD2 might be the D (6 bases). Germline V gene sequence: CDR1 SGHTA, CDR2 FQGNSA. The CDR3 length is 13 residues. V lost 4 bases and J 7 bases, leaving 11 bases between the germline ends.

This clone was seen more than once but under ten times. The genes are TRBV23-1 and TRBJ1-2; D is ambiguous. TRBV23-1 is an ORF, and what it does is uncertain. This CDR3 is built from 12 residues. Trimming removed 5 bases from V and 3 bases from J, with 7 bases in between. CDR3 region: CASSLTDYGYTF. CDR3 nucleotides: TGCGCCAGCAGTTTAACAGACTATGGCTACACCTTC.

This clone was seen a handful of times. This CDR3 reads CASSKQGIGDTEAFF. DNA for the CDR3: TGTGCCAGCAGCAAGCAGGGTATCGGGGACACTGAAGCTTTCTTT. This sequence joins TRBV7-7 and TRBJ1-1; tentative D call: TRBD1 (5 bases). Germline V gene lookup returns CDR1 SSHAT and CDR2 FNYEAQ (reference sequence). V lost 5 bases and J lost 3, with 16 bases in between. The CDR3 covers 15 residues.

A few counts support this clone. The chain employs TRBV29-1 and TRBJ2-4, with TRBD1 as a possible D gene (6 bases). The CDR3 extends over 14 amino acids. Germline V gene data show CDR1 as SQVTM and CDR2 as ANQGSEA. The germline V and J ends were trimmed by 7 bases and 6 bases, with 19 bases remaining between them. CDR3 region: CSGGILEQGNIQYF. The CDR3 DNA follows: TGCAGCGGCGGAATTCTGGAACAGGGAAACATTCAGTACTTC.

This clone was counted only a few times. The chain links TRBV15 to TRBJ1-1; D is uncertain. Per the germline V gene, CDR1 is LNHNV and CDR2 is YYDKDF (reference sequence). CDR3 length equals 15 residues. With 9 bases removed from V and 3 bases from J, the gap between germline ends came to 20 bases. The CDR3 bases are TGTGCCACTTCCCGAATAGTCGGCGGGTACACTGAAGCTTTCTTT. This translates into CATSRIVGGYTEAFF.

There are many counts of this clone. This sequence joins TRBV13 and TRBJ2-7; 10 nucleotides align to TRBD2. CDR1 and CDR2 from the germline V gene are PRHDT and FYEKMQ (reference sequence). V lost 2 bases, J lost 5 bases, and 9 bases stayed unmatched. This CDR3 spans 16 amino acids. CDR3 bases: TGTGCCAGCAGCTTACTACTAGCGGGACCAGGCAACGAGCAGTACGTC. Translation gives CASSLLLAGPGNEQYV.

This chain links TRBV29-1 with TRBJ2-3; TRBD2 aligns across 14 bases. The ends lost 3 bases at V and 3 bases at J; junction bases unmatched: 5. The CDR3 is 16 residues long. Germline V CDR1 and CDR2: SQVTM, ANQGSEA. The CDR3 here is CSVEGLAGEGTDTQYF. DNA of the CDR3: TGCAGCGTTGAGGGACTAGCGGGAGAGGGGACAGATACGCAGTATTTT.

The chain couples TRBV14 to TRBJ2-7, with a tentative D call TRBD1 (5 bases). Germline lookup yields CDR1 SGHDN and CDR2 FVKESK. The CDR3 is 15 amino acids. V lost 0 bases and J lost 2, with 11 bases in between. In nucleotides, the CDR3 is TGTGCCAGCAGCCAAGATTGGGGCGGAACCTACGAGCAGTACTTC. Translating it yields CASSQDWGGTYEQYF.

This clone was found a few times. The CDR3 DNA follows: TGTGCCAGCAGTGTTAATAGGAACGCCTGGGAGCTGTTTTTT. It specifies CASSVNRNAWELFF. The J gene is TRBJ2-2, the V gene TRBV5-4; D remains unclear. V dropped 5 bases and J dropped 9 bases, with 17 bases sitting between them. The CDR3 sequence is 14 residues long. In germline, CDR1 is SGHNT, CDR2 YYREEE (reference sequence).

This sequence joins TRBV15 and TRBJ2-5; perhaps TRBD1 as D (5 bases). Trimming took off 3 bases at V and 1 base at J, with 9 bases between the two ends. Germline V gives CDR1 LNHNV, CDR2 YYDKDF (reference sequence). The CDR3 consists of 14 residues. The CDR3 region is CATSRVTGQETQYF. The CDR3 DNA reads TGTGCCACCAGCAGGGTAACAGGCCAAGAGACCCAGTACTTC.

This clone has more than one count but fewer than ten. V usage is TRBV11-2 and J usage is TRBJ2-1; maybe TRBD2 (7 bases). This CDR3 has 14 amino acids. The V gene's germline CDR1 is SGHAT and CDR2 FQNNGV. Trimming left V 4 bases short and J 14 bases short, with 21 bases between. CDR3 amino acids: CASSSLGGRRVEFF. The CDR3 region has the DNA TGTGCCAGCAGCTCCCTGGGGGGGCGGCGAGTTGAGTTCTTC.

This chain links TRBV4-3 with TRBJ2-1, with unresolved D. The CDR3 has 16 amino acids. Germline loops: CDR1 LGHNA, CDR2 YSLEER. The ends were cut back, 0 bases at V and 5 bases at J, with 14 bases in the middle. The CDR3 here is CASSQDPPGSNNEQFF. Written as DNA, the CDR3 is TGCGCCAGCAGCCAAGATCCCCCTGGGTCCAACAATGAGCAGTTCTTC.

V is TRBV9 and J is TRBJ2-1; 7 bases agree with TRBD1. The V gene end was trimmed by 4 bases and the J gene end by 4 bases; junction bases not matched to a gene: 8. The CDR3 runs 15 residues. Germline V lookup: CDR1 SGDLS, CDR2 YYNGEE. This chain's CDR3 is CASSLIPDRYNEQFF. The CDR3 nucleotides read TGTGCCAGCAGCCTTATCCCGGACAGGTACAATGAGCAGTTCTTC.

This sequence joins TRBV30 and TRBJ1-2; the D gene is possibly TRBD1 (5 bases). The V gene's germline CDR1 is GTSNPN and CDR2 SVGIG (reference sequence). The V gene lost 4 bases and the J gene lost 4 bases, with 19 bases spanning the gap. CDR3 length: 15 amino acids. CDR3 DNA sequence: TGTGCCTGGAAACCGCTACAGGCGAGTTTCTATGGCTACACCTTC. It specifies CAWKPLQASFYGYTF. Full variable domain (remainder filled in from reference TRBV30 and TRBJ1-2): SQTIHQWPATLVQPVGSPLSLECTVEGTSNPNLYWYRQAAGRGLQLLFYSVGIGQISSEVPQNLSASRPQDRQFILSSKKLLLSDSGFYLCAWKPLQASFYGYTFGSGTRLTVV.

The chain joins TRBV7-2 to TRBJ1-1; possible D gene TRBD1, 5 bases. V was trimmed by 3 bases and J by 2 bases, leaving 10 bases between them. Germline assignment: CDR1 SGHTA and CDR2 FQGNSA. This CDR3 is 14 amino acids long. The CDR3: CASSFRDRNTEAFF. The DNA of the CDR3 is TGTGCCAGCAGCTTTCGCGACAGAAACACTGAAGCTTTCTTT. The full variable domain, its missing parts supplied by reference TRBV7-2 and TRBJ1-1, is GAGVSQSPSNKVTEKGKDVELRCDPISGHTALYWYRQSLGQGLEFLIYFQGNSAPDKSGLPSDRFSAERTGGSVSTLTIQRTQQEDSAVYLCASSFRDRNTEAFFGQGTRLTVV.

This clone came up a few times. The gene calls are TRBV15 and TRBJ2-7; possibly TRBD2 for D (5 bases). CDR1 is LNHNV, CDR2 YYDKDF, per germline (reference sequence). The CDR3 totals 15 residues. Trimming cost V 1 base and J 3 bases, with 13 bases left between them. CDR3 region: CATSRARGLGYEQYF. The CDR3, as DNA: TGTGCCACCAGCAGAGCCCGGGGTTTAGGCTACGAGCAGTACTTC.

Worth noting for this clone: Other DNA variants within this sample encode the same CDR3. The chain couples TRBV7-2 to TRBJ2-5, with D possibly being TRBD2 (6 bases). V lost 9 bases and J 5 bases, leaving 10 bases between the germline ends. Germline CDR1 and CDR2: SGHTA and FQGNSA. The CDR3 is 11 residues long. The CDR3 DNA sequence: TGTGCCAGTTCTGGGGGGGAGACCCAGTACTTC. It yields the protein CASSGGETQYF.

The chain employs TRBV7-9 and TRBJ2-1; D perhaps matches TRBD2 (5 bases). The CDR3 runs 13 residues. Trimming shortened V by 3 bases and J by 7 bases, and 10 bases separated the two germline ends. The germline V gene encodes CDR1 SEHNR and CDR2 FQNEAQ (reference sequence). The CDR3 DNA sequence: TGTGCCAGCAGCTTCCCGAGGGCGAATGAGCAGTTCTTC. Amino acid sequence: CASSFPRANEQFF.

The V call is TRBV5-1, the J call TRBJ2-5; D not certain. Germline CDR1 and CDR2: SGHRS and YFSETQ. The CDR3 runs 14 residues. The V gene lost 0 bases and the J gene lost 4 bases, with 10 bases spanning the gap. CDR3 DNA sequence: TGCGCCAGCAGCTTGGAAGGTACGGCAGAGACCCAGTACTTC. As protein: CASSLEGTAETQYF.

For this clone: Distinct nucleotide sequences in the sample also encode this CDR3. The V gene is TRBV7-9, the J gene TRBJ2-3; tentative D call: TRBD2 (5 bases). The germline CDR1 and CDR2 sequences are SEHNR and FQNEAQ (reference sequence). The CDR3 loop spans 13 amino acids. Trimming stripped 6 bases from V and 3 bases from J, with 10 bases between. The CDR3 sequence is CASSRRETDTQYF. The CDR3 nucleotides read TGTGCCAGCAGTAGAAGGGAGACAGATACGCAGTATTTT. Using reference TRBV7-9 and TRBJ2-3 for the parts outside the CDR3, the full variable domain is DTGVSQNPRHKITKRGQNVTFRCDPISEHNRLYWYRQTLGQGPEFLTYFQNEAQLEKSRLLSDRFSAERPKGSFSTLEIQRTEQGDSAMYLCASSRRETDTQYFGPGTRLTVL.

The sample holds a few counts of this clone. CDR3 sequence: CASSRAGGDETQYF. CDR3 DNA sequence: TGTGCCAGCAGTCGAGCGGGAGGTGATGAGACCCAGTACTTC. The chain employs TRBV27 and TRBJ2-5, with 9 bases identical to TRBD2. CDR3 size: 14 residues. Germline V gene data show CDR1 as MNHEY and CDR2 as SMNVEV (reference sequence). With V trimmed by 5 bases and J by 5 bases, 6 bases remained unmatched.

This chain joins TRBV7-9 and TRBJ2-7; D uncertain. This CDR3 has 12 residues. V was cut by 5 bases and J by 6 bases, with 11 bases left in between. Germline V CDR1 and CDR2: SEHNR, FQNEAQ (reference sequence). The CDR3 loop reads CASSPLKSEQYF. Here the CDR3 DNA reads TGTGCCAGCAGCCCCCTGAAGTCCGAGCAGTACTTC.